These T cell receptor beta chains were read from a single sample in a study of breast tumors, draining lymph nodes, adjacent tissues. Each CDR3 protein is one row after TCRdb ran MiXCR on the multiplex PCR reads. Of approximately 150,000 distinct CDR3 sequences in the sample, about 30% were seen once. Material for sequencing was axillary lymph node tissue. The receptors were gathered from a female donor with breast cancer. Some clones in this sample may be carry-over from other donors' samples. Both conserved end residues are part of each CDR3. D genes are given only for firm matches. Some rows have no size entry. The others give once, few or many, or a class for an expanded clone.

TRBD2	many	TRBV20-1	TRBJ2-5	CSARALGLVGVTQYF	TGCAGTGCTAGAGCCCTGGGACTAGTAGGGGTGACCCAGTACTTC
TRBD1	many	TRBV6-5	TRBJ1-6	CASRTRLTGVNSPLHF	TGTGCCAGCAGAACCAGACTGACAGGGGTTAATTCACCCCTCCACTTT
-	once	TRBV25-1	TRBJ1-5	CASSFIAHSNSNQPQHF	TGTGCCAGCAGTTTTATTGCACACTCAAATAGCAATCAGCCCCAGCATTTT
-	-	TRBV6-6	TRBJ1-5	CASKQDPNQPQHF	TGTGCCAGCAAGCAGGATCCCAATCAGCCCCAGCATTTT
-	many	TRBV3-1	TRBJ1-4	CASKTGLNEKLFF	TGTGCCAGCAAAACAGGTCTTAATGAAAAACTGTTTTTT
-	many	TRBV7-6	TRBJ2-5	CASSLAETQYF	TGTGCCAGCAGCTTAGCAGAGACCCAGTACTTC
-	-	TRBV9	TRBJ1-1	CASSAGTSMNTEAFF	TGTGCCAGCAGCGCAGGGACAAGCATGAACACTGAAGCTTTCTTT
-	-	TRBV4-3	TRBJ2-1	CARCPVLTDYNEQFF	TGCGCCAGATGCCCCGTATTGACAGACTACAATGAGCAGTTCTTC
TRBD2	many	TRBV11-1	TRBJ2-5	CASSSRGLAGAQETQYF	TGTGCCAGCAGCTCCCGGGGACTAGCGGGTGCTCAAGAGACCCAGTACTTC
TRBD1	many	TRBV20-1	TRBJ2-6	CSAGDRHSGANVLTF	TGCAGTGCTGGGGACAGACACTCTGGGGCCAACGTCCTGACTTTC
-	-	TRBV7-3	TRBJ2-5	CASSSTGLETQYF	TGTGCCAGCAGCTCAACGGGACTAGAGACCCAGTACTTC
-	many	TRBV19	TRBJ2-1	CASTSVAGQEFF	-
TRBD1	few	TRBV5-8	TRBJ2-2	CASSKDRARGGELFF	TGTGCCAGCAGCAAGGACAGGGCGCGAGGCGGGGAGCTGTTTTTT
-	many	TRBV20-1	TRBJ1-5	CSASSSFSSNQPQHF	TGCAGTGCTAGTTCTTCGTTCTCGAGCAATCAGCCCCAGCATTTT
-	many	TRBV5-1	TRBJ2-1	CASSRGTDKEFF	TGCGCCAGCAGCCGCGGGACAGACAAGGAGTTCTTC
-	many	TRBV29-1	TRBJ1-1	CSVDLGRRNTEAFF	TGCAGCGTTGATCTGGGCCGAAGAAACACTGAAGCTTTCTTT
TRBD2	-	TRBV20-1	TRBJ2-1	CSARTSGGSSYNEQFF	TGCAGTGCCAGGACTAGCGGGGGTAGCTCCTACAATGAGCAGTTCTTC
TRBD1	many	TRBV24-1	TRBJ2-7	CATSDWTGSYEQYF	TGTGCCACCAGTGACTGGACAGGGTCCTACGAGCAGTACTTC
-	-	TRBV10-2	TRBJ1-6	CASSDEGGRESDKLNYYNPPLHF	TGCGCCAGCAGTGATGAAGGTGGCAGAGAATCCGACAAACTGAACTACTATAATCCACCCCTCCACTTT
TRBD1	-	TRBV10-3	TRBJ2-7	CASSESWDREDEQYF	TGTGCCAGCAGTGAGTCCTGGGACAGGGAGGACGAGCAGTACTTC
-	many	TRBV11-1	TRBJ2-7	CASRDRSYREQYF	TGTGCCAGCCGAGACAGGTCTTATCGCGAGCAGTACTTC
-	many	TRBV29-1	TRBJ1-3	CSVEGHPAGGNTIYF	TGCAGCGTTGAAGGACACCCAGCCGGTGGAAACACCATATATTTT
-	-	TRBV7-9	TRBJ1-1	CASSSREITEASF	TGTGCCAGCAGCTCCCGGGAAATCACTGAAGCTTCCTTT
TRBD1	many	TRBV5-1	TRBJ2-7	CASSLGQGQYF	TGCGCCAGCAGCTTGGGACAGGGACAGTACTTC
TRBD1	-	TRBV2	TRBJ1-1	CASSSRGGQNTEAFF	TGTGCCAGCAGTTCCCGAGGGGGCCAGAACACTGAAGCTTTCTTT
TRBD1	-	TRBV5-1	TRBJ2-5	CASSLVGTAEETQYF	TGCGCCAGCAGCTTGGTCGGGACAGCAGAAGAGACCCAGTACTTC
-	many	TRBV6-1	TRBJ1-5	CASSFAGGGNQPQHF	TGTGCCAGCAGCTTCGCTGGGGGGGGCAATCAGCCCCAGCATTTT
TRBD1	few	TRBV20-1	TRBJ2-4	CSARPLSGQAENQNIQYF	TGCAGTGCTAGACCCCTATCCGGACAGGCCGAGAACCAAAACATTCAGTACTTC